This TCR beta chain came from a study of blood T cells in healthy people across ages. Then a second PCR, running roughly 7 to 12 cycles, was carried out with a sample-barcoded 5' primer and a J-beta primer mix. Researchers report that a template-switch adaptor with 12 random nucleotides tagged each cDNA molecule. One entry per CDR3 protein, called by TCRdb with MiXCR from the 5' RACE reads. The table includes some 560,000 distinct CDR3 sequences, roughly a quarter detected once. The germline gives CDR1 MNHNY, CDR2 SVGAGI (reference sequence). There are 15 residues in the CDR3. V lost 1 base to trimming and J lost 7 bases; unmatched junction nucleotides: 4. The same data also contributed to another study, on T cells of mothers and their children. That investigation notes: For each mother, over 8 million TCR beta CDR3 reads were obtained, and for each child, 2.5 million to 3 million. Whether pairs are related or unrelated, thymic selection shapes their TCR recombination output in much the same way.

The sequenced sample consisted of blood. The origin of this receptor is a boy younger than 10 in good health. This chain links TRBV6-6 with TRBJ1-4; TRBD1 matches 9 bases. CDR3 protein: CASSYLDRGPEKLFF. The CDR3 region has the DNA TGTGCCAGCAGTTACTTGGACAGGGGCCCTGAAAAACTGTTTTTT.